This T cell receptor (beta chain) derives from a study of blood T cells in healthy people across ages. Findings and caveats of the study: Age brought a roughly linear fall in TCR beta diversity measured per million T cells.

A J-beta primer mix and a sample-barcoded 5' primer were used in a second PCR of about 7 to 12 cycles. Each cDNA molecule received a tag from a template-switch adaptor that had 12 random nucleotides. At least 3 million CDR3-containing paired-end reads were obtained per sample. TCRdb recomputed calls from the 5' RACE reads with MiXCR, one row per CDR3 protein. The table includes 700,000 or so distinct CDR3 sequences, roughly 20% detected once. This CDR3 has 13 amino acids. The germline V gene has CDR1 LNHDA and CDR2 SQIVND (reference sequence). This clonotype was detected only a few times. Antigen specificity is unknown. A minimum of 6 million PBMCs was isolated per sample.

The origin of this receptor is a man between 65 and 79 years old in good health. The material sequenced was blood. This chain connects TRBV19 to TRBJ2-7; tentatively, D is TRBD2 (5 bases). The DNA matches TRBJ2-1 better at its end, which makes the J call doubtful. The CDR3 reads CASSMRVYNEQFF. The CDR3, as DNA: TGTGCCAGTAGTATGAGGGTATACAATGAGCAGTTCTTC.